These 13 T cell receptor beta chains were sequenced from one sample in a study of identical twins. TCRdb recomputed calls from the 5' RACE reads with MiXCR, one row per CDR3 protein. The data hold a few hundred thousand distinct CDR3 sequences, with about 11% observed a single time. Sequences were obtained from memory T cells sorted from blood. The receptors were gathered from a man aged 50 to 60 in good health.

This clonotype was observed at least ten times. The chain has TRBV28 and TRBJ1-5; no definite D call. CDR3 length: 11 amino acids. Looked up from germline, CDR1 is MDHEN and CDR2 is SYDVKM. V dropped 3 bases and J dropped 5 bases, with 2 bases sitting between them. CDR3 protein: CASSLHQPQHF. CDR3 DNA sequence: TGTGCCAGCAGTTTGCATCAGCCCCAGCATTTT.

This clonotype showed up many times. J is TRBJ1-2 and V is TRBV4-1; no clear D gene. Germline CDR1 and CDR2: MGHRA and YSYEKL. The V end was cut by 0 bases, the J end by 4 bases, with 12 bases between. The CDR3 has 15 amino acids. The CDR3 bases are TGCGCCAGCAGCCAAGATCCGGGTATAAGCTATGGCTACACCTTC. Residues: CASSQDPGISYGYTF.

J is TRBJ1-1 and V is TRBV7-9; D gene uncertain. Germline V gives CDR1 SEHNR, CDR2 FQNEAQ (reference sequence). The CDR3 totals 10 residues. Trimming shortened V by 2 bases and J by 6 bases, and 1 base separated the two germline ends. CDR3 amino acids: CASSLSEAFF. The DNA for the CDR3 is TGTGCCAGCAGCTTATCTGAAGCTTTCTTT.

V usage is TRBV7-9 and J usage is TRBJ2-1; D might be TRBD2 (5 bases). Trimming took off 5 bases at V and 5 bases at J, with 10 bases between the two ends. Per germline, CDR1 SEHNR and CDR2 FQNEAQ (reference sequence). The CDR3 is 13 residues long. The CDR3 loop reads CASSRPGNNEQFF. CDR3 sequence (DNA): TGTGCCAGCAGCCGTCCCGGGAACAATGAGCAGTTCTTC.

This clonotype was seen many times. V and J are TRBV5-1 and TRBJ2-2; the D call may be TRBD1 or TRBD2 (5 bases each). The CDR3 is made up of 15 amino acids. V lost 2 bases and J 3 bases, leaving 11 bases between the germline ends. In germline, CDR1 is SGHRS, CDR2 YFSETQ. This CDR3 is CASSFMGTDTGELFF. In nucleotides, the CDR3 is TGCGCCAGCAGCTTTATGGGGACGGACACCGGGGAGCTGTTTTTT.

The chain joins TRBV15 to TRBJ2-2, with 11 bases identical to TRBD1. This CDR3 is 16 amino acids long. The V and J ends lost 2 bases and 6 bases, in that order; junction bases with no gene match: 5. In germline, CDR1 is LNHNV, CDR2 YYDKDF (reference sequence). The CDR3 DNA reads as TGTGCCACCAGCAGACGCGGACAGGGGGCGGCCGGGGAGCTGTTTTTT. Its protein product is CATSRRGQGAAGELFF.

This clonotype was seen many times. The rearrangement joins TRBV6-1 to TRBJ2-1, with 12 bases aligning to TRBD2. The junction had 6 bases not matched to a gene; V was cut back by 6 bases and J by 6 bases. Germline V gene sequence: CDR1 MNHNS, CDR2 SASEGT. The CDR3 extends over 15 amino acids. CDR3 DNA: TGTGCCAGCAGGGACACTAGCGGGAGGTTCAATGAGCAGTTCTTC. It is translated as CASRDTSGRFNEQFF.

This clonotype was seen many times. The chain uses TRBV12-3 or TRBV12-4 and TRBJ2-5, with 11 bases matching TRBD2. This CDR3 is 16 amino acids long. Trimming removed 3 bases from V and 5 bases from J; junction bases left unmatched: 8. DNA for the CDR3: TGTGCCAGCAGTTTCGTAGCGGGGGGGCCCGGCGAGACCCAGTACTTC. It translates to CASSFVAGGPGETQYF.

With regard to this clonotype: At one boundary the junction diverges from the germline segment, which might be a read error. The chain employs TRBV2 and TRBJ1-2; TRBD1 might be the D (5 bases). Germline assignment: CDR1 SNHLY and CDR2 FYNNEI. This CDR3 has 12 residues. In nucleotides, the CDR3 is TGTGCCAGCAGAGAGGACAAGGATGGCTACCCCTTC. Protein sequence: CASREDKDGYPF.

V and J are TRBV20-1 and TRBJ1-1; 8 bases match TRBD1. The CDR3 sequence is 13 residues long. J gave up 9 bases and V 5 bases, and 11 bases lay outside the gene matches. Germline V gene data show CDR1 as DFQATT and CDR2 as SNEGSKA (reference sequence). The CDR3 protein is CSAAGSGQGKAFF. DNA of the CDR3: TGCAGTGCTGCCGGTTCTGGACAGGGTAAAGCTTTCTTT.

This clonotype was counted between two and nine times. The chain carries TRBV24-1 and TRBJ2-1, with D possibly called TRBD1 or TRBD2 (5 bases each). Germline loops: CDR1 KGHDR, CDR2 SFDVKD. The V gene lost 4 bases and the J gene lost 6 bases, with 9 bases spanning the gap. The CDR3 spans 13 residues. The CDR3 loop is CATSDPGSNEQFF. The CDR3 bases are TGTGCCACCAGTGACCCAGGGAGCAATGAGCAGTTCTTC.

This chain connects TRBV2 to TRBJ2-7; 7 positions agree with TRBD2. CDR1 SNHLY and CDR2 FYNNEI come from the germline V gene. The CDR3 has 16 amino acids. With V trimmed by 7 bases and J by 0 bases, 12 bases remained unmatched. The CDR3 sequence: CASTGGSSASSYEQYF. CDR3 in DNA: TGTGCCAGCACCGGGGGGTCGAGCGCCAGCTCCTACGAGCAGTACTTC.

This chain links TRBV5-1 with TRBJ1-4; 8 positions match TRBD1. CDR3 length equals 14 residues. Germline lookup yields CDR1 SGHRS and CDR2 YFSETQ. V was clipped by 5 bases and J by 7 bases; unmatched bases: 7. The DNA for the CDR3 is TGCGCCAGCAGACCAGGACAGGGTACTGAAAAACTGTTTTTT. The encoded protein is CASRPGQGTEKLFF. Drawing the rest from reference TRBV5-1 and TRBJ1-4, the complete variable domain is KAGVTQTPRYLIKTRGQQVTLSCSPISGHRSVSWYQQTPGQGLQFLFEYFSETQRNKGNFPGRFSGRQFSNSRSEMNVSTLELGDSALYLCASRPGQGTEKLFFGSGTQLSVL.